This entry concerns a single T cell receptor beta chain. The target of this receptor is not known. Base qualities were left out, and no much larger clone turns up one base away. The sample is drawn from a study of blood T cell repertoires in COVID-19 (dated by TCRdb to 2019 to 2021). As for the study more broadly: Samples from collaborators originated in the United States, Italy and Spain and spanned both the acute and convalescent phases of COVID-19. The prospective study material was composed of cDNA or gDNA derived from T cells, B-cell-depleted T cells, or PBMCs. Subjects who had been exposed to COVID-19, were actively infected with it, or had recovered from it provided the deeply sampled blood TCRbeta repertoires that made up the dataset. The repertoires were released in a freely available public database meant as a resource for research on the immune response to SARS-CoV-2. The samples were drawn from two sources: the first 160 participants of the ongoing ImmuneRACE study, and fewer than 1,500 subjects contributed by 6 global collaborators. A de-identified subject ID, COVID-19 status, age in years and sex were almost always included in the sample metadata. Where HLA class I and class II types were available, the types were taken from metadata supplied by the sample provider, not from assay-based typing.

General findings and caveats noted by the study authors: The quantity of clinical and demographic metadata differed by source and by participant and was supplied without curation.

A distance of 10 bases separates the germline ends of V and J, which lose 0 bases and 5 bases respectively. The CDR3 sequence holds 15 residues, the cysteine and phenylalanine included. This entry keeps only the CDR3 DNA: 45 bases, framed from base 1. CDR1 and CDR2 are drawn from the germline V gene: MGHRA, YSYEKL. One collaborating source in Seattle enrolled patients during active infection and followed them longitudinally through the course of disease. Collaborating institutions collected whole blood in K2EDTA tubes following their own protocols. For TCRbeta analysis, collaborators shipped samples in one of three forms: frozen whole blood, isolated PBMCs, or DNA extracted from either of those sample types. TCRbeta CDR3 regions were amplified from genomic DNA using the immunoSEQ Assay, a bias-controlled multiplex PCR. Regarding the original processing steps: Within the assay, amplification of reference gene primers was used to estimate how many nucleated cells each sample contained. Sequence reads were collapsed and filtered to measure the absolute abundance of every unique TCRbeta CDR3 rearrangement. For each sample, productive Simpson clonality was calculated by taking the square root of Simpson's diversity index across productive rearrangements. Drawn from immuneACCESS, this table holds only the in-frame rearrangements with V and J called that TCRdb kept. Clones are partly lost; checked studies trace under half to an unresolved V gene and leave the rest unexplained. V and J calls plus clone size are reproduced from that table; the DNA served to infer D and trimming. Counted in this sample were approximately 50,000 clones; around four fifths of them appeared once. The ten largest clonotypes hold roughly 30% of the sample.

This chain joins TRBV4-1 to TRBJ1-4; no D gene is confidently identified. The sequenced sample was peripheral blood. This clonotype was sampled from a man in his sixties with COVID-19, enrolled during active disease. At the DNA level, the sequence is TGCGCCAGCAGCCAAGATCTTCAGGTCAATGAAAAACTGTTTTTT. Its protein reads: CASSQDLQVNEKLFF.